These 20 T cell receptor beta chains originate from one sample sequenced in a study of blood T cell repertoires in COVID-19. Produced via immunoSEQ multiplex PCR; TCRdb's table is partial and in-frame only. The data hold fewer than 100,000 clones, with over 75% observed a single time. What was sequenced was peripheral blood. The receptors were gathered from a human donor with acute or convalescent COVID-19. The donor label of this sample is uncertain.

This rearrangement joins TRBV11-2 to TRBJ1-2, with 7 bases identical to TRBD1. The CDR3 totals 16 residues. Per the germline V gene, CDR1 is SGHAT and CDR2 is FQNNGV. The V segment lost 4 bases and the J segment 1 base; nucleotides outside the gene matches: 9. In DNA, the CDR3 is TGTGCCAGCAGCTCGGCCGGGACAGCCCTTAACTATGGCTACACCTTC. Encoded protein: CASSSAGTALNYGYTF.

The chain is built from TRBV11-2 and TRBJ2-3; possibly TRBD1 for D (6 bases). This CDR3 is built from 16 residues. Germline loops: CDR1 SGHAT, CDR2 FQNNGV. V was shortened by 4 bases and J by 3 bases, with 17 bases between the two germline ends. For the CDR3, the DNA is TGTGCCAGCAGCTCTGGTACAGGGCTGTGGACAGATACGCAGTATTTT. Amino acid sequence: CASSSGTGLWTDTQYF.

The chain carries TRBV6-5 and TRBJ2-7, with TRBD1 matching 10 bases. This CDR3 spans 14 amino acids. With 6 bases clipped from V and 4 bases from J, the junction kept 6 bases outside the gene matches. CDR1 is MNHEY, CDR2 SVGAGI, per germline. The CDR3 sequence: CASSRDRGGYEQYF. CDR3 DNA sequence: TGTGCCAGCAGCCGGGACAGGGGAGGGTACGAGCAGTACTTC.

In its sample, this clone was seen a few times. The chain couples TRBV4-1 to TRBJ2-7, with TRBD2 matching over 7 bases. Germline loops: CDR1 MGHRA, CDR2 YSYEKL. This CDR3 is built from 15 residues. Trimming took 0 bases from V and 6 from J; bases not matched to a gene: 8. CDR3 sequence reads: CASSQDRTPGGEQYF. CDR3 bases: TGCGCCAGCAGCCAAGACCGTACCCCGGGAGGCGAGCAGTACTTC.

In this sample, this clone turned up a few times. The chain is built from TRBV4-3 and TRBJ2-7, with D possibly matching TRBD1 (5 bases). Germline V gene lookup returns CDR1 LGHNA and CDR2 YSLEER. V was pared by 0 bases and J by 3 bases, with 15 bases between. This CDR3 comprises 16 residues. In DNA form, the CDR3 reads TGCGCCAGCAGCCAAGAAGGCGTTTGGCAGGGCTACGAGCAGTACTTC. Translation gives CASSQEGVWQGYEQYF.

V usage is TRBV2 and J usage is TRBJ1-5; D ambiguous. Trimming stripped 7 bases from V and 1 base from J, with 14 bases between. The CDR3 spans 15 residues. Germline CDR1 is SNHLY and CDR2 is FYNNEI. The CDR3 is CASMETESSNQPQHF. For the CDR3, the DNA is TGTGCCAGCATGGAGACGGAATCCAGCAATCAGCCCCAGCATTTT.

The gene calls are TRBV9 and TRBJ2-2; D is unresolved. This CDR3 contains 15 residues. The V gene lost 2 bases and the J gene lost 1 base, with 9 bases spanning the gap. From germline, CDR1 is SGDLS and CDR2 YYNGEE. This CDR3 reads CASSVQDRNTGELFF. The DNA of the CDR3 is TGTGCCAGCAGCGTTCAGGATAGGAACACCGGGGAGCTGTTTTTT.

The chain recombines TRBV19 with TRBJ1-1, with D possibly being TRBD1 (6 bases). Germline V CDR1 and CDR2: LNHDA, SQIVND (reference sequence). This CDR3 comprises 13 residues. V lost 3 bases, J lost 8 bases, and 13 bases lay in between. The CDR3: CASSIGQSFEAFF. CDR3 bases: TGTGCCAGTAGTATTGGACAGAGCTTCGAAGCTTTCTTT.

V gene TRBV5-5 combines with J gene TRBJ2-5; TRBD2 is a possible D gene (5 bases). This CDR3 has 14 residues. With 5 bases removed from V and 0 bases from J, the gap between germline ends came to 11 bases. Germline loops: CDR1 SGHKS, CDR2 YYEKEE (reference sequence). The CDR3 DNA reads as TGTGCCAGCAGTCCCGGACTTAACCAAGAGACCCAGTACTTC. This translates into CASSPGLNQETQYF.

The rearrangement links TRBV18 to TRBJ2-1; 9 bases fit TRBD2. The CDR3 loop spans 14 amino acids. After removal of 5 bases from V and 8 bases from J, the junction contained 7 bases not matched to a gene. The V gene's germline CDR1 is KGHSH and CDR2 LQKENI. The CDR3 protein is CASSELAGGDEQFF. In DNA form, the CDR3 reads TGTGCCAGCTCAGAACTAGCGGGTGGCGATGAGCAGTTCTTC.

V and J are TRBV11-3 and TRBJ1-2; D is possibly TRBD1 (6 bases). V was cut by 3 bases and J by 4 bases, with 9 bases left in between. Germline CDR1 SGHNT, CDR2 YENEEA. The CDR3 consists of 13 residues. The CDR3 region is CASSLGAGYGYTF. The DNA for the CDR3 is TGTGCCAGCAGCTTGGGGGCTGGCTATGGCTACACCTTC. The full variable domain, in which reference TRBV11-3 and TRBJ1-2 provide the parts outside the CDR3, is EAGVVQSPRYKIIEKKQPVAFWCNPISGHNTLYWYLQNLGQGPELLIRYENEEAVDDSQLPKDRFSAERLKGVDSTLKIQPAELGDSAVYLCASSLGAGYGYTFGSGTRLTVV.

The chain is built from TRBV15 and TRBJ2-3; maybe TRBD1 (5 bases). CDR3 length: 15 residues. Germline V lookup: CDR1 LNHNV, CDR2 YYDKDF (reference sequence). Trimming cost V 2 bases and J 2 bases, with 11 bases left between them. This chain's CDR3 is CATSRPGYITDTQYF. CDR3 bases: TGTGCCACCAGCAGACCAGGGTACATCACAGATACGCAGTATTTT.

The gene calls are TRBV7-2 and TRBJ1-1; possible D gene TRBD1, 6 bases. V lost 5 bases, J lost 0 bases, and 13 bases lay in between. The CDR3 runs to 15 residues. Per the germline V gene, CDR1 is SGHTA and CDR2 is FQGNSA. The CDR3 loop is CASSPQTGMNTEAFF. In nucleotides, the CDR3 is TGTGCCAGCAGCCCTCAGACAGGCATGAACACTGAAGCTTTCTTT.

This sequence joins TRBV7-9 and TRBJ2-5; weak D call: TRBD2 (5 bases). Germline CDR1 reads SEHNR; CDR2 reads FQNEAQ (reference sequence). The CDR3 runs to 13 residues. Trimming left V 6 bases short and J 2 bases short, with 10 bases between. The CDR3 sequence: CASRRVPQETQYF. The DNA of the CDR3 is TGTGCCAGCAGGAGGGTCCCACAAGAGACCCAGTACTTC.

CDR3 residues: CASGSPSGGRYQETQYF. CDR3 nucleotides: TGTGCTAGTGGTTCTCCTAGCGGGGGGAGGTACCAAGAGACCCAGTACTTC. The chain employs TRBV12-5 and TRBJ2-5; 11 bases are shared with TRBD2. CDR1 and CDR2 (germline): LGHNT, FRNRAP. The CDR3 is 17 amino acids. The V and J ends lost 4 bases and 0 bases, in that order; junction bases with no gene match: 7. Using reference TRBV12-5 and TRBJ2-5 for the parts outside the CDR3, the full variable domain is DARVTQTPRHKVTEMGQEVTMRCQPILGHNTVFWYRQTMMQGLELLAYFRNRAPLDDSGMPKDRFSAEMPDATLATLKIQPSEPRDSAVYFCASGSPSGGRYQETQYFGPGTRLLVL.

The CDR3 DNA reads as TGTGCCAGCAGCTCGGGAGCAACTAATGAAAAACTGTTTTTT. This encodes CASSSGATNEKLFF. The chain joins TRBV7-9 to TRBJ1-4; D ambiguous. This CDR3 is 14 amino acids long. Germline-derived CDR1 and CDR2 are SEHNR and FQNEAQ (reference sequence). Trimming took off 4 bases at V and 0 bases at J, with 6 bases between the two ends. Drawing the rest from reference TRBV7-9 and TRBJ1-4, the complete variable domain is DTGVSQNPRHKITKRGQNVTFRCDPISEHNRLYWYRQTLGQGPEFLTYFQNEAQLEKSRLLSDRFSAERPKGSFSTLEIQRTEQGDSAMYLCASSSGATNEKLFFGSGTQLSVL.

This clone was seen a few times. V and J are TRBV7-2 and TRBJ2-7; 13 bases map to TRBD2. The CDR3 consists of 16 residues. The trim removed 4 bases at V and 2 bases at J, leaving 5 bases unmatched. CDR1 SGHTA and CDR2 FQGNSA come from the germline V gene. CDR3 coding DNA: TGTGCCAGCAGCTCCAGACTAGCGGGGGGACCCTACGAGCAGTACTTC. This translates into CASSSRLAGGPYEQYF.

Here the CDR3 reads CASSYSQVTDTQYF. CDR3 in DNA: TGTGCCAGCAGTTACTCGCAGGTCACAGATACGCAGTATTTT. The rearrangement links TRBV6-5 to TRBJ2-3; D ambiguous. This CDR3 is built from 14 residues. Trimming cost V 0 bases and J 2 bases, with 6 bases left between them. CDR1 and CDR2 (germline): MNHEY, SVGAGI.

This chain connects TRBV5-1 to TRBJ1-5; TRBD1 aligns across 7 bases. This CDR3 region has 14 residues. In germline, CDR1 is SGHRS, CDR2 YFSETQ. After removal of 7 bases from V and 5 bases from J, the junction contained 9 bases not matched to a gene. CDR3 DNA sequence: TGCGCCAGCCGCGAGCTTACAGGGGATCAGCCCCAGCATTTT. It specifies CASRELTGDQPQHF.

The chain carries TRBV28 and TRBJ1-2; 9 nucleotides align to TRBD1. Trimming took 8 bases from V and 7 from J; bases not matched to a gene: 14. The CDR3 has 15 residues. Germline V gene data show CDR1 as MDHEN and CDR2 as SYDVKM. CDR3 amino acids: CASRRTGDRISGYTF. As DNA, the CDR3 is TGTGCCAGCCGCCGGACAGGGGACAGGATTAGTGGCTACACCTTC.